A selection of T cell receptor beta chains follows, all from one sample in a study of shared clonotypes between healthy human individuals. Produced via immunoSEQ multiplex PCR; TCRdb's table is partial and in-frame only. The repertoire consists of 640,000 or so clones, with around 72% occurring once and the leading ten covering approximately 1.8%. Sequencing was carried out using memory CD4+ T cells sorted from blood. Source of these receptors: a woman between 25 and 40 years old in good health. The CDR3 runs from the conserved cysteine through the conserved F or W. The D gene is left open where the match is weak. The listing skips clone size in some rows; elsewhere it reads once, few, many or a size class.

v_call: TRBV11-2
j_call: TRBJ2-5
clone_size: once
d_call: TRBD2
cdr3_aa: CASSLPGLAAQETQYF
cdr3_nt: TGTGCCAGCAGCTTACCGGGACTAGCGGCACAAGAGACCCAGTACTTC

v_call: TRBV30
j_call: TRBJ2-3
clone_size: .
d_call: TRBD1
cdr3_aa: CAWLRDRGRDRTDTQYF
cdr3_nt: TGTGCCTGGCTCCGGGACAGGGGGCGCGATAGAACAGATACGCAGTATTTT

v_call: TRBV4-1
j_call: TRBJ2-2
clone_size: .
d_call: TRBD2
cdr3_aa: CASSHKGLSRLALTNTGELFF
cdr3_nt: TGCGCCAGCAGCCATAAGGGCCTATCGAGACTAGCCCTAACGAACACCGGGGAGCTGTTTTTT

v_call: TRBV28
j_call: TRBJ1-1
clone_size: once
d_call: .
cdr3_aa: CASSDQLTVQSTEAFF
cdr3_nt: TGTGCCAGCAGTGACCAATTGACAGTACAAAGCACTGAAGCTTTCTTT

v_call: TRBV28
j_call: TRBJ2-1
clone_size: once
d_call: TRBD1
cdr3_aa: CASSSGQGVNEQFF
cdr3_nt: TGTGCCAGCAGCTCGGGACAGGGGGTCAATGAGCAGTTCTTC

v_call: TRBV14
j_call: TRBJ1-3
clone_size: many
d_call: .
cdr3_aa: CASSQVIYSGNTIYF
cdr3_nt: TGTGCCAGCAGCCAAGTAATATACTCTGGAAACACCATATATTTT

v_call: TRBV6-5
j_call: TRBJ1-4
clone_size: .
d_call: .
cdr3_aa: CASKKATNEKLFF
cdr3_nt: TGTGCCAGCAAAAAAGCAACTAATGAAAAACTGTTTTTT

v_call: TRBV28
j_call: TRBJ1-5
clone_size: once
d_call: TRBD1
cdr3_aa: CASSSQGTAFQPQHF
cdr3_nt: TGTGCCAGCAGTTCGCAAGGGACAGCGTTTCAGCCCCAGCATTTT

v_call: TRBV4-2
j_call: TRBJ2-3
clone_size: once
d_call: TRBD2
cdr3_aa: CASSPPREGPDTQYF
cdr3_nt: TGTGCCAGCAGCCCTCCGAGGGAGGGGCCAGATACGCAGTATTTT

v_call: TRBV25-1
j_call: TRBJ1-2
clone_size: .
d_call: .
cdr3_aa: CASSEYGTSHGYTF
cdr3_nt: TGTGCCAGCAGTGAATATGGGACAAGTCATGGCTACACCTTC

v_call: TRBV28
j_call: TRBJ1-1
clone_size: .
d_call: TRBD1
cdr3_aa: CASSLIQGAANTEAFF
cdr3_nt: TGTGCCAGCAGTTTAATACAGGGGGCCGCGAACACTGAAGCTTTCTTT

v_call: TRBV7-2
j_call: TRBJ2-6
clone_size: .
d_call: .
cdr3_aa: CASTLAGANVLTF
cdr3_nt: TGTGCCAGCACCCTCGCCGGGGCCAACGTCCTGACTTTC

v_call: TRBV5-1
j_call: TRBJ1-5
clone_size: .
d_call: .
cdr3_aa: CASSLVPEANQPQHF
cdr3_nt: TGCGCCAGCAGCTTGGTGCCAGAAGCTAATCAGCCCCAGCATTTT

v_call: TRBV10-3
j_call: TRBJ2-3
clone_size: .
d_call: TRBD1
cdr3_aa: CAISEPRGRGDTQYF
cdr3_nt: TGTGCCATCAGTGAGCCCAGGGGGCGCGGAGATACGCAGTATTTT

v_call: TRBV28
j_call: TRBJ1-2
clone_size: few
d_call: TRBD1
cdr3_aa: CAIGQGAFYGYTF
cdr3_nt: TGTGCCATTGGACAGGGGGCCTTCTATGGCTACACCTTC

v_call: TRBV6-1
j_call: TRBJ1-1
clone_size: .
d_call: .
cdr3_aa: CASSGRARPFGGTEAFF
cdr3_nt: TGTGCCAGCAGTGGCCGGGCGCGACCCTTCGGAGGGACTGAAGCTTTCTTT

v_call: TRBV19
j_call: TRBJ1-1
clone_size: .
d_call: .
cdr3_aa: CASRFGTTNTEAFF
cdr3_nt: TGTGCCAGTAGATTCGGGACAACGAACACTGAAGCTTTCTTT

v_call: TRBV7-9
j_call: TRBJ2-5
clone_size: .
d_call: TRBD2
cdr3_aa: CASSSGLAGGRQETQYF
cdr3_nt: TGTGCCAGCAGCTCCGGACTAGCGGGAGGCCGACAAGAGACCCAGTACTTC

v_call: TRBV20-1
j_call: TRBJ2-1
clone_size: once
d_call: .
cdr3_aa: CSALAVQEQFF
cdr3_nt: TGCAGTGCTTTAGCGGTGCAGGAGCAGTTCTTC

v_call: TRBV4-1
j_call: TRBJ1-1
clone_size: .
d_call: .
cdr3_aa: CASSQEWQLNTEAFF
cdr3_nt: TGCGCCAGCAGCCAAGAATGGCAGCTGAACACTGAAGCTTTCTTT

v_call: TRBV28
j_call: TRBJ1-2
clone_size: .
d_call: .
cdr3_aa: CASSLGGEQQGYGYTF
cdr3_nt: TGTGCCAGCAGTTTGGGCGGGGAACAACAAGGCTATGGCTACACCTTC

v_call: TRBV2
j_call: TRBJ1-5
clone_size: .
d_call: TRBD1
cdr3_aa: CASSEDRGTRQPQHF
cdr3_nt: TGTGCCAGCAGTGAAGACAGGGGGACGCGGCAGCCCCAGCATTTT

v_call: TRBV5-1
j_call: TRBJ2-2
clone_size: .
d_call: .
cdr3_aa: CASSGGTNTGELFF
cdr3_nt: TGCGCCAGCAGCGGAGGGACGAACACCGGGGAGCTGTTTTTT

v_call: TRBV9
j_call: TRBJ1-5
clone_size: .
d_call: TRBD1
cdr3_aa: CASSVGTGVQPQHF
cdr3_nt: TGTGCCAGCAGCGTCGGGACAGGCGTTCAGCCCCAGCATTTT

v_call: TRBV7-2
j_call: TRBJ1-3
clone_size: .
d_call: .
cdr3_aa: CASSPSGTGNENTIYF
cdr3_nt: TGTGCCAGCAGCCCCTCAGGGACGGGGAACGAAAACACCATATATTTT

v_call: TRBV30
j_call: TRBJ2-1
clone_size: .
d_call: .
cdr3_aa: CAWTGNPRGANEQFF
cdr3_nt: TGTGCCTGGACGGGGAATCCTCGAGGGGCAAATGAGCAGTTCTTC

v_call: TRBV30
j_call: TRBJ1-5
clone_size: .
d_call: .
cdr3_aa: CAWTGEGNQPQHF
cdr3_nt: TGTGCCTGGACAGGGGAGGGCAATCAGCCCCAGCATTTT

v_call: TRBV5-6
j_call: TRBJ1-2
clone_size: many
d_call: .
cdr3_aa: CASSFQDGNYGYTF
cdr3_nt: TGTGCCAGCAGCTTTCAAGACGGAAACTATGGCTACACCTTC

v_call: TRBV5-6
j_call: TRBJ2-2
clone_size: .
d_call: .
cdr3_aa: CASYRLDNTGELFF
cdr3_nt: TGTGCCAGCTACCGACTCGACAACACCGGGGAGCTGTTTTTT

v_call: TRBV5-2
j_call: TRBJ1-5
clone_size: .
d_call: .
cdr3_aa: CASSQDLRQPQHF
cdr3_nt: TGCGCCAGCAGCCAAGACTTACGACAGCCCCAGCATTTT

v_call: TRBV11-2
j_call: TRBJ2-3
clone_size: .
d_call: TRBD2
cdr3_aa: CASSLSSGRMLDTQYF
cdr3_nt: TGTGCCAGCAGCTTATCTAGCGGGAGGATGTTGGATACGCAGTATTTT

v_call: TRBV28
j_call: TRBJ2-7
clone_size: .
d_call: .
cdr3_aa: CASSFPARDSYEQYF
cdr3_nt: TGTGCCAGCAGTTTCCCCGCTAGGGACTCCTACGAGCAGTACTTC

v_call: TRBV2
j_call: TRBJ2-7
clone_size: .
d_call: .
cdr3_aa: CASRGEGVGEQYF
cdr3_nt: TGTGCCAGCAGGGGGGAGGGGGTCGGCGAGCAGTACTTC

v_call: TRBV30
j_call: TRBJ1-2
clone_size: .
d_call: .
cdr3_aa: CAWSGGAGGYTF
cdr3_nt: TGTGCCTGGAGTGGGGGGGCCGGCGGCTACACCTTC

v_call: TRBV19
j_call: TRBJ2-7
clone_size: .
d_call: .
cdr3_aa: CASSISGHEQYF
cdr3_nt: TGTGCCAGTAGTATATCGGGTCACGAGCAGTACTTC

v_call: TRBV2
j_call: TRBJ2-7
clone_size: .
d_call: TRBD2
cdr3_aa: CASSELAGDRAYEQYF
cdr3_nt: TGTGCCAGCAGTGAACTAGCGGGCGATCGAGCCTACGAGCAGTACTTC

v_call: TRBV30
j_call: TRBJ2-7
clone_size: many
d_call: .
cdr3_aa: CAWSVGGAYEQYF
cdr3_nt: TGTGCCTGGAGTGTGGGGGGAGCCTACGAGCAGTACTTC